This TCR beta chain was captured by sequencing in a study of blood T cells in healthy people across ages. Per germline, CDR1 DFQATT and CDR2 SNEGSKA (reference sequence). Trimming removed 0 bases from V and 4 bases from J, with 19 bases in between. This CDR3 is 16 amino acids long. For the second PCR, which ran for 7 to 11 cycles, a sample-barcoded 5' primer and a J-beta primer mix were used. From the 5' RACE reads, TCRdb called clonotypes with MiXCR, one entry per CDR3 protein. Altogether over a million distinct CDR3 sequences are present, more than 35% being singletons, with the ten largest covering 18%.

Sequenced sample: blood. The V call is TRBV20-1, the J call TRBJ2-7; D not certain. The receptor was derived from an older woman in good health. The CDR3 DNA reads as TGCAGTGCTAGAGATAACTATGATGACGCCAGGTACGAGCAGTACTTC. This codes for CSARDNYDDARYEQYF.